What follows describes a single T cell receptor beta chain. What it binds is not known. These data are taken from a study of monozygotic twins with inflammatory bowel disease. General study points: Twins classed as concordant or discordant showed no difference in repertoire similarity, possibly from limited power.

Nested PCRs of about 17 and 10 cycles, two in total, were run on TCRalpha and TCRbeta cDNA. TCRdb reprocessed the 5' RACE reads, keeping one entry per CDR3 protein, no DNA. Recorded for this sample: tens of thousands of distinct CDR3 sequences. CDR3 length equals 16 residues. Germline V CDR1 and CDR2: LNHNV, YYDKDF (reference sequence). Sequenced material: blood. This clonotype was sampled from a human donor with ulcerative colitis or Crohn's disease, or a healthy co-twin of an affected twin (not recorded which). The chain combines TRBV15 with TRBJ1-6. This CDR3 reads CATSRDVSSGNSPLHF.